The 30 T cell receptor beta chains given below trace back to one sample, sequenced in a study of blood T cells in healthy people across ages. Primed by a sample-barcoded 5' primer and a J-beta primer mix, a second PCR proceeded for roughly 7 to 11 cycles. MiXCR, applied by TCRdb to the 5' RACE reads, yields one record per CDR3 protein. This sample has 1,500,000 or so distinct CDR3 sequences, with roughly 60% found just once. Sample: blood. The source is a man younger than 30 in good health.

The CDR3 region has the DNA TGCAGTGCTAGATCCACACAGGGGATTAGGAACACTGAAGCTTTCTTT. The encoded protein is CSARSTQGIRNTEAFF. This chain uses TRBV20-1 with TRBJ1-1, with 7 bases aligning to TRBD1. The V gene's germline CDR1 is DFQATT and CDR2 SNEGSKA (reference sequence). Germline trimming cut 2 bases from V and 1 base from J; bases unmatched to any gene: 10. This CDR3 comprises 16 residues.

The rearrangement uses TRBV24-1 and TRBJ2-1, with 8 bases fitting TRBD1. CDR1 and CDR2 from the germline V gene are KGHDR and SFDVKD. V lost 1 base, J lost 7 bases, and 2 bases stayed unmatched. The CDR3 runs to 14 residues. The CDR3 sequence: CATSDFDRGNEQFF. The CDR3 region has the DNA TGTGCCACCAGTGATTTTGACAGGGGAAATGAGCAGTTCTTC.

This chain joins TRBV6-5 and TRBJ2-4, with TRBD2 matching over 7 bases. Trimming removed 0 bases from V and 4 bases from J; junction bases left unmatched: 3. CDR3 length equals 15 residues. Looked up from germline, CDR1 is MNHEY and CDR2 is SVGAGI. CDR3 sequence (DNA): TGTGCCAGCAGTTACTCGTGGGGGGGTAAAAACATTCAGTACTTC. Translated, it gives CASSYSWGGKNIQYF.

The chain carries TRBV12-3 or TRBV12-4 and TRBJ2-2; D is possibly TRBD1 or TRBD2 (5 bases each). Trimming stripped 4 bases from V and 6 bases from J, with 12 bases between. The CDR3 is 14 amino acids. CDR3: CASSSRRDAGELFF. The CDR3 DNA is TGTGCCAGCAGTTCCCGCAGGGACGCCGGGGAGCTGTTTTTT.

The rearrangement joins TRBV29-1 to TRBJ2-7; TRBD1 agrees at 8 bases. This CDR3 has 16 amino acids. The germline CDR1 and CDR2 sequences are SQVTM and ANQGSEA. J lost 1 base, V lost 0 bases, and 8 bases had no gene match. In DNA, the CDR3 is TGCAGCGTTGAAGATCGACGAGGGACAGGTTCCTACGAGCAGTACTTC. The encoded protein is CSVEDRRGTGSYEQYF.

This clonotype was seen a handful of times. The rearrangement links TRBV12-3 or TRBV12-4 to TRBJ1-6; the D is unclear. CDR3 length equals 17 residues. V was pared by 7 bases and J by 5 bases, with 21 bases between. CDR3 amino acids: CASTDRAGNLNNSPLHF. For the CDR3, the DNA is TGTGCCAGCACCGACCGTGCGGGGAACCTTAATAATTCACCCCTCCACTTT.

This clonotype was detected a few times. The rearrangement links TRBV4-1 to TRBJ1-5, with 10 bases identical to TRBD1. This CDR3 region has 19 residues. CDR1 is MGHRA and CDR2 is YSYEKL in the germline V gene. With 3 bases clipped from V and 0 bases from J, the junction kept 11 bases outside the gene matches. In nucleotides, the CDR3 is TGCGCCAGCAGCCATTACCCGGGACAGGGGAGAGATAGCAATCAGCCCCAGCATTTT. Translating it yields CASSHYPGQGRDSNQPQHF.

The chain combines TRBV5-1 with TRBJ2-1; 12 bases fit TRBD2. V dropped 3 bases and J dropped 9; count of bases not matched to a gene: 10. The V gene's germline CDR1 is SGHRS and CDR2 YFSETQ. CDR3 size: 16 residues. For the CDR3, the DNA is TGCGCCAGCAGCTCACTTCTAGCGGGGGGGGATCCTGAGCAGTTCTTC. Its protein product is CASSSLLAGGDPEQFF.

The rearrangement joins TRBV6-5 to TRBJ2-6; D is unresolved. Looked up from germline, CDR1 is MNHEY and CDR2 is SVGAGI. The CDR3 length is 14 residues. V was trimmed by 0 bases and J by 2 bases, leaving 2 bases between them. The CDR3 sequence: CASSYSTGANVLTF. The CDR3 coding sequence is TGTGCCAGCAGTTACTCGACTGGGGCCAACGTCCTGACTTTC.

There are a few counts of this clonotype. The rearrangement links TRBV6-5 to TRBJ2-3; 8 positions match TRBD2. The CDR3 spans 16 residues. V was pared by 0 bases and J by 0 bases, with 2 bases of the junction left unmatched. The germline gives CDR1 MNHEY, CDR2 SVGAGI. The CDR3 reads CASSYSPSGSTDTQYF. The CDR3 DNA reads TGTGCCAGCAGTTACTCGCCTAGCGGGAGCACAGATACGCAGTATTTT.

V usage is TRBV4-2 and J usage is TRBJ1-1; D is ambiguous. CDR3 length equals 15 residues. The ends were cut back, 0 bases at V and 0 bases at J, with 8 bases in the middle. Per germline, CDR1 LGHNA and CDR2 YNFKEQ. The CDR3 coding sequence is TGTGCCAGCAGCCAAGATCCGGCCCTGAACACTGAAGCTTTCTTT. Its translation: CASSQDPALNTEAFF.

This clonotype was seen a few times. V is TRBV27 and J is TRBJ2-6; 9 bases are a match to TRBD1. V gave up 2 bases and J gave up 3 bases; unmatched junction bases: 11. CDR1 and CDR2 (germline): MNHEY, SMNVEV (reference sequence). CDR3 length equals 19 residues. DNA of the CDR3: TGTGCCAGCAGTTTACACAGGGGGCTACAATTTATTGGGGCCAACGTCCTGACTTTC. Translating gives CASSLHRGLQFIGANVLTF.

The chain employs TRBV24-1 and TRBJ2-2; D perhaps matches TRBD2 (6 bases). V was shortened by 0 bases and J by 3 bases, with 13 bases between the two germline ends. The CDR3 extends over 17 amino acids. The germline gives CDR1 KGHDR, CDR2 SFDVKD. In DNA, the CDR3 is TGTGCCACCAGTGATTTGGGTCAGCCGGGGGACACCGGGGAGCTGTTTTTT. Residues: CATSDLGQPGDTGELFF.

This clonotype was seen repeatedly, ten times or more. The gene calls are TRBV29-1 and TRBJ1-1; 8 bases map to TRBD1. V was clipped by 3 bases and J by 4 bases; unmatched bases: 7. Germline V CDR1 and CDR2: SQVTM, ANQGSEA. This CDR3 region has 14 residues. In nucleotides, the CDR3 is TGCAGCGTTGAGCTCGCAGGGGGCGGCACTGAAGCTTTCTTT. Encoded protein: CSVELAGGGTEAFF.

The chain combines TRBV12-3 or TRBV12-4 with TRBJ2-1; D may match TRBD1 or TRBD2 (5 bases each). There are 14 residues in the CDR3. V gave up 3 bases and J gave up 6 bases, with 12 bases separating them. The CDR3 DNA reads TGTGCCAGCAGTTTTAAATTGGGGGTCAATGAGCAGTTCTTC. Amino acid sequence: CASSFKLGVNEQFF.

This clonotype was found a few times. This chain links TRBV27 with TRBJ2-5; D unresolved. Trimming left V 0 bases short and J 5 bases short, with 10 bases between. The V gene's germline CDR1 is MNHEY and CDR2 SMNVEV (reference sequence). The CDR3 consists of 14 residues. CDR3 in amino acids: CASSLSLATETQYF. The CDR3 nucleotides read TGTGCCAGCAGTTTATCGTTGGCAACGGAGACCCAGTACTTC.

Comment on this clonotype: Compared with germline, one end of the junction differs, possibly owing to a read error. V usage is TRBV18 and J usage is TRBJ1-1; possibly TRBD1 for D (6 bases). The CDR3 covers 13 residues. The germline V gene has CDR1 KGHSH and CDR2 LQKENI. The CDR3 is CASSQGLDTEAFF. The CDR3 DNA follows: TGTGCCAGCTCTCAGGGGCTGGACACCGAAGCTTTCTTT.

The chain is built from TRBV5-1 and TRBJ2-3; 9 bases map to TRBD1. Germline V gene data show CDR1 as SGHRS and CDR2 as YFSETQ. The CDR3 has 15 amino acids. V lost 4 bases, J lost 5 bases, and 8 bases stayed unmatched. The CDR3, as DNA: TGCGCCAGCAGCCCCTGGGACAGGGCGGGAGATACGCAGTATTTT. Residues: CASSPWDRAGDTQYF.

This clonotype was counted between two and nine times. V is TRBV25-1 and J is TRBJ1-1; 7 positions match TRBD1. The CDR3 totals 13 residues. V lost 4 bases and J lost 4; bases outside the gene matches: 3. CDR1 is MGHDK, CDR2 SYGVNS, per germline. This chain's CDR3 is CASSVQGFTEAFF. CDR3 nucleotides: TGTGCCAGCAGTGTACAGGGGTTCACTGAAGCTTTCTTT.

The chain recombines TRBV12-3 or TRBV12-4 with TRBJ2-1; 12 bases fit TRBD2. Near its end, the DNA agrees better with TRBJ2-7, so the J call may be wrong. This CDR3 has 15 residues. The CDR3 DNA reads TGTGCCAGCAGTTCCCTAGCGGGAGGGCCTGATGAGCAGTACTTC. Translating it yields CASSSLAGGPDEQYF.

The chain links TRBV4-1 to TRBJ2-7; D may correspond to TRBD1 or TRBD2 (5 bases each). Trimming removed 3 bases at V and 3 bases at J, with 12 bases between. CDR1 is MGHRA and CDR2 is YSYEKL in the germline V gene. The CDR3 runs to 14 residues. CDR3 sequence reads: CASSHPGRSYEQYF. DNA for the CDR3: TGCGCCAGCAGCCATCCGGGACGGAGCTACGAGCAGTACTTC.

This clonotype has only a few counts. The chain couples TRBV4-2 to TRBJ2-3; 8 positions match TRBD2. Germline-derived CDR1 and CDR2 are LGHNA and YNFKEQ. The CDR3 covers 15 residues. J lost 0 bases, V lost 5 bases, and 4 bases had no gene match. This CDR3 reads CASSSGTSSTDTQYF. In nucleotides, the CDR3 is TGTGCCAGCAGCTCCGGGACTAGTAGCACAGATACGCAGTATTTT.

The chain employs TRBV20-1 and TRBJ2-7, with D unresolved. With 6 bases removed from V and 5 bases from J, the gap between germline ends came to 11 bases. CDR3 length: 11 amino acids. Germline loops: CDR1 DFQATT, CDR2 SNEGSKA (reference sequence). The CDR3 DNA follows: TGCAGTGCCACTACCGGAAACGAGCAGTACTTC. It is translated as CSATTGNEQYF.

This clonotype was observed a few times. The chain uses TRBV6-1 and TRBJ1-5; the match to TRBD1 covers 7 bases. The length of the CDR3 is 15 residues. V shed 5 bases and J 4 bases; nucleotides not matched to a gene: 8. Germline assignment: CDR1 MNHNS and CDR2 SASEGT. CDR3 coding DNA: TGTGCCAGCAGTACAACGACAGGGAGGAATCAGCCCCAGCATTTT. Its protein is CASSTTTGRNQPQHF.

The chain has TRBV28 and TRBJ2-7; 8 nucleotides agree with TRBD1. V was clipped by 8 bases and J by 2 bases; unmatched bases: 5. Germline-derived CDR1 and CDR2 are MDHEN and SYDVKM. The CDR3 is made up of 13 amino acids. The CDR3 region has the DNA TGTGCCAGCGACAGGGGCGATCCCTACGAGCAGTACTTC. Amino acids: CASDRGDPYEQYF.

This sequence joins TRBV25-1 and TRBJ1-6, with no clear D. The CDR3 sequence is 15 residues long. Trimming stripped 0 bases from V and 5 bases from J, with 8 bases between. CDR1 is MGHDK, CDR2 SYGVNS, per germline. The CDR3 nucleotides read TGTGCCAGCAGTGAATATGAGGCAGATAATTCACCCCTCCACTTT. This codes for CASSEYEADNSPLHF. Supplemented by reference TRBV25-1 and TRBJ1-6, the full variable domain reads EADIYQTPRYLVIGTGKKITLECSQTMGHDKMYWYQQDPGMELHLIHYSYGVNSTEKGDLSSESTVSRIRTEHFPLTLESARPSHTSQYLCASSEYEADNSPLHFGNGTRLTVT.

V is TRBV15 and J is TRBJ2-4; a weak D match, TRBD1 (6 bases). Germline lookup yields CDR1 LNHNV and CDR2 YYDKDF (reference sequence). The CDR3 loop spans 16 amino acids. Trimming removed 0 bases at V and 8 bases at J, with 17 bases between. CDR3 sequence (DNA): TGTGCCACCAGCAGAGATCGGTATGACCCAGGGGACATTCAGTACTTC. Amino acid sequence: CATSRDRYDPGDIQYF.

The chain couples TRBV5-6 to TRBJ2-5; 7 bases are a match to TRBD1. The length of the CDR3 is 14 residues. Germline-derived CDR1 and CDR2 are SGHDT and YYEEEE. V trimming: 4 bases; J trimming: 3 bases; junction bases outside the gene matches: 6. The CDR3 sequence is CASSKGQQEETQYF. CDR3 sequence (DNA): TGTGCCAGCAGCAAGGGACAGCAAGAAGAGACCCAGTACTTC.

The chain uses TRBV6-6 and TRBJ1-2; TRBD1 is a possible D gene (5 bases). The V gene's germline CDR1 is MNHNY and CDR2 SVGAGI (reference sequence). Trimming left V 5 bases short and J 3 bases short, with 16 bases between. The CDR3 totals 15 residues. The CDR3 loop is CASSRAPRVDYGYTF. The CDR3 nucleotides read TGTGCCAGCAGTCGAGCCCCCAGGGTAGACTATGGCTACACCTTC.

The V and J genes are TRBV12-3 or TRBV12-4 and TRBJ2-3; D call uncertain. The CDR3 contains 13 residues. V lost 4 bases to trimming and J lost 4 bases, with 9 bases between them. Here the CDR3 reads CASSYYGADTQYF. The CDR3 DNA reads TGTGCCAGCAGTTACTACGGCGCAGATACGCAGTATTTT.